These T cell receptor beta chains were read from a single sample in a study of T-cell memory formation after mild COVID-19. TCRdb used MiXCR to reprocess the 5' RACE reads, holding one entry per CDR3 protein. The sample shows some 54,000 distinct CDR3 sequences, 8% to 10% of them seen only once. The specimen was PBMCs or a T cell subset sorted from them (not recorded which). The receptors here all came from a man aged 18 to 30 who had mild COVID-19 (a few samples of this study predate the infection). Cell type and time point are not known. Both conserved end residues are trimmed from each CDR3. Each record gives: V gene, J gene, CDR3 protein.

v_gene: TRBV4-1
j_gene: TRBJ2-5
CDR3aa: ASSQGETSLETQY

v_gene: TRBV7-9
j_gene: TRBJ2-3
CDR3aa: ASSSAIAGGSDTQY

v_gene: TRBV15
j_gene: TRBJ2-1
CDR3aa: ATSRAHSGGGGNEQF

v_gene: TRBV12-3/TRBV12-4
j_gene: TRBJ2-1
CDR3aa: ASSRDRGNEQF

v_gene: TRBV20-1
j_gene: TRBJ2-3
CDR3aa: SALGGGLDTQY

v_gene: TRBV27
j_gene: TRBJ1-1
CDR3aa: ASSLLGTGDNTEAF

v_gene: TRBV20-1
j_gene: TRBJ2-1
CDR3aa: SAMGGLYNEQF

v_gene: TRBV11-2
j_gene: TRBJ2-5
CDR3aa: ASSLGVSHGLQETQY

v_gene: TRBV7-8
j_gene: TRBJ2-2
CDR3aa: ASNVGIGGSGELF

v_gene: TRBV7-2
j_gene: TRBJ2-7
CDR3aa: ASSSTAGSYEQY

v_gene: TRBV5-1
j_gene: TRBJ1-1
CDR3aa: ASSLSGQLNTEAF

v_gene: TRBV7-2
j_gene: TRBJ2-1
CDR3aa: ASRSYTSGNNEQF

v_gene: TRBV7-2
j_gene: TRBJ1-1
CDR3aa: ASSLEVRVQAF

v_gene: TRBV18
j_gene: TRBJ1-1
CDR3aa: ASSVTGPGEDTEAF

v_gene: TRBV7-2
j_gene: TRBJ2-1
CDR3aa: ASSSLDRGGPWNEQF

v_gene: TRBV15
j_gene: TRBJ2-5
CDR3aa: ATSSGYQETQY

v_gene: TRBV5-1
j_gene: TRBJ2-1
CDR3aa: ASSLGAGEYNEQF

v_gene: TRBV2
j_gene: TRBJ2-7
CDR3aa: ASSDHGGNYEQY

v_gene: TRBV20-1
j_gene: TRBJ2-5
CDR3aa: SAGHPGLAQETQY

v_gene: TRBV4-1
j_gene: TRBJ1-1
CDR3aa: ASSREGGGQAF

v_gene: TRBV18
j_gene: TRBJ1-5
CDR3aa: ASSPRQGALGQPQH

v_gene: TRBV7-3
j_gene: TRBJ2-5
CDR3aa: ASSPTGLQETQY

v_gene: TRBV6-2/TRBV6-3
j_gene: TRBJ2-5
CDR3aa: ASSGGSPTEETQY

v_gene: TRBV4-3
j_gene: TRBJ1-4
CDR3aa: ASSQGPHASLF

v_gene: TRBV7-2
j_gene: TRBJ2-5
CDR3aa: ASSFPGGTQY

v_gene: TRBV7-9
j_gene: TRBJ2-1
CDR3aa: ASSQMGLAWDEQF

v_gene: TRBV12-3/TRBV12-4
j_gene: TRBJ2-5
CDR3aa: ASSLGRGQETQY

v_gene: TRBV5-1
j_gene: TRBJ2-5
CDR3aa: ASSLAVRAFQETQY

v_gene: TRBV5-1
j_gene: TRBJ1-2
CDR3aa: ASSLEGDYGYT

v_gene: TRBV4-1
j_gene: TRBJ2-2
CDR3aa: ASSQNRGGGPGELF

v_gene: TRBV10-3
j_gene: TRBJ1-2
CDR3aa: AISDRDRNYGYT

v_gene: TRBV5-4
j_gene: TRBJ2-5
CDR3aa: ASSRGQGGQETQY

v_gene: TRBV4-2
j_gene: TRBJ2-1
CDR3aa: ASSRAGSYNEQF

v_gene: TRBV12-3/TRBV12-4
j_gene: TRBJ2-4
CDR3aa: ASRKGEENIQY

v_gene: TRBV9
j_gene: TRBJ1-4
CDR3aa: ASTLTGGAGEKLF